A single sample is the source of the 24 T cell receptor beta chains below, sequenced in a study of control samples from healthy donors and cancer patients. The data were produced by immunoSEQ multiplex PCR, yet TCRdb's version contains in-frame clones alone and is incomplete. The sample records fewer than 70,000 clones, less than 95% being singletons. Sequenced input: blood. The receptors were sampled from a man aged 30 to 45 in good health.

The chain uses TRBV7-9 and TRBJ1-1, with D maybe TRBD1 (5 bases). The CDR3 totals 15 residues. In germline, CDR1 is SEHNR, CDR2 FQNEAQ (reference sequence). The ends were cut back, 4 bases at V and 1 base at J, with 13 bases in the middle. The CDR3 here is CASSSPRGRNTEAFF. The CDR3 bases are TGTGCCAGCAGCTCCCCGCGGGGGAGGAACACTGAAGCTTTCTTT.

The chain carries TRBV28 and TRBJ2-2, with a possible D match to TRBD1 (5 bases). The CDR3 runs to 14 residues. Per the germline V gene, CDR1 is MDHEN and CDR2 is SYDVKM. The germline V and J ends were trimmed by 2 bases and 7 bases, with 11 bases remaining between them. In nucleotides, the CDR3 is TGTGCCAGCAGTTTAGGGCAGGGTGGCGGGGAGCTGTTTTTT. Encoded protein: CASSLGQGGGELFF.

The chain links TRBV3-1 (or the pseudogene TRBV3-2) to TRBJ2-4; TRBD2 matches at 9 bases. The J segment lost 0 bases and the V segment lost 0 bases, leaving 9 bases of the junction unmatched. Germline V gene sequence: CDR1 LGHDT, CDR2 YNNKEL (reference sequence). CDR3 length: 19 amino acids. The CDR3 protein is CASSQEGLAGPLAKNIQYF. The CDR3 region has the DNA TGTGCCAGCAGCCAAGAGGGCCTAGCGGGGCCGCTAGCCAAAAACATTCAGTACTTC.

The chain links TRBV4-3 to TRBJ1-1; unclear D gene. This CDR3 is built from 13 residues. V lost 2 bases and J lost 4, with 8 bases in between. Germline-derived CDR1 and CDR2 are LGHNA and YSLEER. CDR3 in amino acids: CASSQQESTEAFF. In nucleotides, the CDR3 is TGCGCCAGCAGCCAACAGGAAAGCACTGAAGCTTTCTTT.

The chain recombines TRBV5-6 with TRBJ2-3; D not resolved. The V and J ends lost 0 bases and 6 bases respectively, with 11 bases between them. The CDR3 loop spans 14 amino acids. CDR1 is SGHDT and CDR2 is YYEEEE in the germline V gene. In DNA, the CDR3 is TGTGCCAGCAGCTTGGGAGTGCGAACCGATACGCAGTATTTT. Its translation: CASSLGVRTDTQYF.

V gene TRBV3-1 (or the pseudogene TRBV3-2) combines with J gene TRBJ2-3; no clear D. V was clipped by 1 base and J by 2 bases, with 10 bases between them. CDR1 is LGHDT and CDR2 is YNNKEL in the germline V gene (reference sequence). The CDR3 extends over 15 amino acids. The CDR3 loop reads CASSQVVSITDTQYF. The CDR3 region has the DNA TGTGCCAGCAGCCAAGTGGTTTCCATCACAGATACGCAGTATTTT.

The V call is TRBV3-1 (or the pseudogene TRBV3-2), the J call TRBJ1-5; 8 bases agree with TRBD1. The junction had 3 bases not matched to a gene; V was cut back by 1 base and J by 7 bases. The CDR3 has 14 residues. Germline values: CDR1 LGHDT, CDR2 YNNKEL (reference sequence). Here the CDR3 reads CASSQGTGRQPQHF. The CDR3 DNA reads as TGTGCCAGCAGCCAAGGGACAGGGAGGCAGCCCCAGCATTTT.

CDR3 DNA sequence: TGTGCCAGCAGCCCGAGGAGGGACGAGCAGTACTTC. Its translation: CASSPRRDEQYF. The genes are TRBV3-1 (or the pseudogene TRBV3-2) and TRBJ2-7; TRBD2 might be the D (6 bases). CDR1 LGHDT and CDR2 YNNKEL come from the germline V gene (reference sequence). Trimming stripped 4 bases from V and 5 bases from J, with 9 bases between. This CDR3 is 12 amino acids long.

The chain uses TRBV7-2 and TRBJ2-3, with a possible D match to TRBD2 (5 bases). Germline V CDR1 and CDR2: SGHTA, FQGNSA. CDR3 length equals 16 residues. Trimming took 0 bases from V and 2 from J, leaving 12 bases between them. The CDR3 DNA reads as TGTGCCAGCAGCTTAGCTCTGGACTTATACACAGATACGCAGTATTTT. Protein sequence: CASSLALDLYTDTQYF.

The V and J genes are TRBV7-2 and TRBJ1-6; maybe TRBD1 (5 bases). V was clipped by 5 bases and J by 15 bases, with 11 bases between them. Germline-derived CDR1 and CDR2 are SGHTA and FQGNSA. The CDR3 length is 11 residues. The DNA for the CDR3 is TGTGCCAGCAGCCCTGGGGGGGACCTCCACTTT. Encoded protein: CASSPGGDLHF.

CDR3 protein: CASSYAGSQTGELFF. The CDR3 DNA sequence: TGTGCCAGCAGTTACGCAGGGTCACAAACCGGGGAGCTGTTTTTT. The chain joins TRBV6-2 or TRBV6-3 to TRBJ2-2; D may be TRBD1 (5 bases). V lost 2 bases to trimming and J lost 5 bases, with 12 bases between them. This CDR3 is built from 15 residues. The V gene's germline CDR1 is MNHEY and CDR2 SVGEGT.

The chain uses TRBV19 and TRBJ1-1; unclear D gene. Germline V gene sequence: CDR1 LNHDA, CDR2 SQIVND (reference sequence). The CDR3 consists of 13 residues. Trimming removed 7 bases from V and 3 bases from J, with 12 bases in between. The CDR3 sequence is CASNDPRDTEAFF. The CDR3 coding sequence is TGTGCCAGTAACGACCCGAGGGACACTGAAGCTTTCTTT. Full variable domain (remainder filled in from reference TRBV19 and TRBJ1-1): DGGITQSPKYLFRKEGQNVTLSCEQNLNHDAMYWYRQDPGQGLRLIYYSQIVNDFQKGDIAEGYSVSREKKESFPLTVTSAQKNPTAFYLCASNDPRDTEAFFGQGTRLTVV.

The gene calls are TRBV18 and TRBJ1-1; maybe TRBD1 (5 bases). The CDR3 is 14 amino acids. V was shortened by 0 bases and J by 10 bases, with 15 bases between the two germline ends. The germline V gene has CDR1 KGHSH and CDR2 LQKENI. The CDR3 bases are TGTGCCAGCTCACCACCGGGACTCTCAACAGGAGCTTTCTTT. This sequence encodes CASSPPGLSTGAFF.

CDR3 nucleotide sequence: TGCGCCAGCAGCCAAGACAGGGGATATAATTCACCCCTCCACTTT. Its protein product is CASSQDRGYNSPLHF. The J gene is TRBJ1-6, the V gene TRBV4-3, with TRBD1 as a possible D gene (6 bases). CDR3 length equals 15 residues. Germline V gives CDR1 LGHNA, CDR2 YSLEER. Trimming took 0 bases from V and 4 from J, leaving 7 bases between them.

The genes are TRBV6-2 or TRBV6-3 and TRBJ1-6; possibly TRBD1 for D (5 bases). V was clipped by 2 bases and J by 3 bases, with 8 bases between them. Germline V gene lookup returns CDR1 MNHEY and CDR2 SVGEGT. This CDR3 comprises 15 residues. This CDR3 reads CASSYGTVYNSPLHF. CDR3 in DNA: TGTGCCAGCAGTTACGGGACTGTCTATAATTCACCCCTCCACTTT.

The J gene is TRBJ1-1, the V gene TRBV27; no clear D gene. Germline loops: CDR1 MNHEY, CDR2 SMNVEV (reference sequence). This CDR3 contains 15 residues. The V and J ends lost 4 bases and 2 bases respectively, with 14 bases between them. This CDR3 reads CASSSAAAGNTEAFF. CDR3 sequence (DNA): TGTGCCAGCAGTTCCGCCGCTGCGGGTAACACTGAAGCTTTCTTT.

This chain connects TRBV28 to TRBJ2-7; tentatively, D is TRBD1 (5 bases). Germline CDR1 reads MDHEN; CDR2 reads SYDVKM. Trimming pared 6 bases from V and 4 bases from J, leaving 13 bases between. CDR3 length equals 13 residues. The CDR3 is CASSHSGFYEQYF. The CDR3, as DNA: TGTGCCAGCAGCCATTCAGGGTTTTACGAGCAGTACTTC.

This clone was detected only a few times. The chain uses TRBV7-2 and TRBJ1-1; possibly TRBD1 for D (5 bases). The germline V gene has CDR1 SGHTA and CDR2 FQGNSA. V lost 5 bases and J lost 1, with 8 bases in between. The CDR3 totals 13 residues. The CDR3 bases are TGTGCCAGCAGCCTGGACACGAACACTGAAGCTTTCTTT. It yields the protein CASSLDTNTEAFF.

This rearrangement joins TRBV5-1 to TRBJ1-2, with 7 bases that match TRBD1. V lost 9 bases to trimming and J lost 6 bases; unmatched junction nucleotides: 11. The CDR3 contains 13 residues. CDR1 is SGHRS, CDR2 YFSETQ, per germline. CDR3 protein: CATRDRDYDGYTF. In DNA, the CDR3 is TGCGCCACCCGAGACAGGGATTACGATGGCTACACCTTC.

This rearrangement joins TRBV24-1 to TRBJ2-1; D is unclear. With 3 bases removed from V and 3 bases from J, the gap between germline ends came to 5 bases. The CDR3 consists of 13 residues. From germline, CDR1 is KGHDR and CDR2 SFDVKD. CDR3 DNA sequence: TGTGCCACCAGTGATAAGGACTACAATGAGCAGTTCTTC. It translates to CATSDKDYNEQFF.

The chain has TRBV10-3 and TRBJ1-1, with 9 positions matching TRBD1. Trimming cost V 7 bases and J 6 bases; bases outside gene matches: 12. The CDR3 runs 15 residues. Germline CDR1 and CDR2: ENHRY and SYGVKD. The CDR3 reads CAIKTGGERRAEAFF. CDR3 sequence (DNA): TGTGCCATCAAGACAGGGGGGGAAAGGAGGGCTGAAGCTTTCTTT.

V is TRBV5-5 and J is TRBJ2-7; TRBD2 is a possible D gene (5 bases). The CDR3 consists of 13 residues. Trimming shortened V by 0 bases and J by 4 bases, and 8 bases separated the two germline ends. Germline CDR1 SGHKS, CDR2 YYEKEE (reference sequence). The CDR3 nucleotides read TGTGCCAGCAGCTTGGAGGCGGGTTACGAGCAGTACTTC. It codes for CASSLEAGYEQYF. Looking up the rest from reference TRBV5-5 and TRBJ2-7 gives the full variable domain: DAGVTQSPTHLIKTRGQQVTLRCSPISGHKSVSWYQQVLGQGPQFIFQYYEKEERGRGNFPDRFSARQFPNYSSELNVNALLLGDSALYLCASSLEAGYEQYFGPGTRLTVT.

The V gene is TRBV24-1, the J gene TRBJ2-1; D ambiguous. V was trimmed by 9 bases and J by 1 base, leaving 15 bases between them. CDR1 is KGHDR, CDR2 SFDVKD, per germline. This CDR3 has 15 amino acids. The CDR3 protein is CATSTGRLSYNEQFF. CDR3 bases: TGTGCCACCTCTACCGGGCGACTGTCCTACAATGAGCAGTTCTTC.

V is TRBV10-2 and J is TRBJ2-7; 10 positions match TRBD2. The germline V gene has CDR1 WSHSY and CDR2 SAAADI. The CDR3 spans 16 residues. J was trimmed by 4 bases and V by 6 bases; bases with no gene match: 12. The DNA for the CDR3 is TGCGCCAGCAGGCACGGTCCTAGCGGGAGTAATTACGAGCAGTACTTC. Encoded protein: CASRHGPSGSNYEQYF.